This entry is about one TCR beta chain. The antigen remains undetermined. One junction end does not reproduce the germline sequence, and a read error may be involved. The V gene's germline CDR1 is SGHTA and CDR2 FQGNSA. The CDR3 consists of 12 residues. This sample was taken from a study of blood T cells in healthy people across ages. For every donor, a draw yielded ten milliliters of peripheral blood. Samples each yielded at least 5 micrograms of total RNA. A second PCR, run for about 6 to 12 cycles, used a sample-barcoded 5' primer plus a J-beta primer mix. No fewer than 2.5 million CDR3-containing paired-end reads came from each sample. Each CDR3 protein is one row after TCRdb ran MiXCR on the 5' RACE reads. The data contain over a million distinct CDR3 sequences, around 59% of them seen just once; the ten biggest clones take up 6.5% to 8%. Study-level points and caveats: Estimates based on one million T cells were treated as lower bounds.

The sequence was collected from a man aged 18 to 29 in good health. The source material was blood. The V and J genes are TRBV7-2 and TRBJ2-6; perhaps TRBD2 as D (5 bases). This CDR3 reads CASSLRVNDLTF. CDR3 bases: TGTGCCAGCAGCTTGAGGGTAAACGACCTGACTTTC.